These T cell receptor beta chains were read from a single sample in a study of blood T cell repertoires in COVID-19. Sequencing was performed with immunoSEQ multiplex PCR; in TCRdb, only in-frame clones are kept and a portion is missing. The sample includes approximately 250,000 clones, under 95% of them seen just once. Sequencing was performed on PBMCs or T cells enriched from blood (not recorded which). These receptors originate from a man aged 35 to 55 who had been exposed to COVID-19. Each CDR3 is given with its conserved first and last residue. The D gene is left open where the match is weak. Only part of the rows carry a size: once, few, many, or a class if the clone is expanded.

>.|TRBV6-2/TRBV6-3|TRBJ2-3|.
CASSYSGGSDTQYF
TGTGCCAGCAGCTATAGCGGCGGGTCAGATACGCAGTATTTT
>.|TRBV27|TRBJ2-7|few
CASSLGGTSYEQYF
TGTGCCAGCAGTTTAGGCGGTACTTCCTACGAGCAGTACTTC
>TRBD2|TRBV5-6|TRBJ2-1|once
CASSPPGGGRAYNEQFF
TGTGCCAGCAGCCCACCCGGAGGTGGGAGGGCCTACAATGAGCAGTTCTTC
>TRBD1|TRBV27|TRBJ1-1|.
CASRQGDRGNTEAFF
TGTGCCAGCAGGCAAGGGGACAGGGGGAACACTGAAGCTTTCTTT
>TRBD1|TRBV6-4|TRBJ1-2|.
CASSDLDRGLISYTF
TGTGCCAGCAGTGACTTGGACAGGGGGCTTATTAGCTACACCTTC
>TRBD1|TRBV11-3|TRBJ2-6|.
CASSLEGQILSSGANVLTF
TGTGCCAGCAGCTTAGAGGGACAGATTCTTAGCTCTGGGGCCAACGTCCTGACTTTC
>TRBD2|TRBV7-2|TRBJ2-1|.
CASRGRAGWGYEQFF
TGTGCCAGCAGGGGTAGAGCGGGATGGGGCTATGAGCAGTTCTTC
>.|TRBV7-6|TRBJ2-7|few
CASSTETFPYEQYF
TGTGCCAGCAGCACAGAGACCTTCCCCTACGAGCAGTACTTC
>TRBD2|TRBV2|TRBJ2-1|once
CANIWHQREGRGFF
TGTGCCAACATCTGGCATCAGCGGGAGGGCCGGGGGTTCTTC
>TRBD1|TRBV10-3|TRBJ1-2|.
CAIRQGANYGYTF
TGTGCCATCAGACAGGGGGCTAACTATGGCTACACCTTC
>.|TRBV18|TRBJ2-3|once
CASSPTHLTSDTQYF
TGTGCCAGCTCACCAACCCACCTAACGTCAGATACGCAGTATTTT
>.|TRBV21-1|TRBJ1-1|.
CASSKANGVSTEAFF
TGTGCCAGCAGCAAAGCGAACGGGGTTAGCACTGAAGCTTTCTTT
>TRBD2|TRBV27|TRBJ2-1|.
CASSLKGLAGGNEQFF
TGTGCCAGCAGTTTAAAGGGACTAGCGGGAGGTAATGAGCAGTTCTTC
>.|TRBV24-1|TRBJ2-5|.
CATSDWPQGLETQYF
TGTGCCACCAGTGATTGGCCCCAGGGATTGGAGACCCAGTACTTC
>TRBD1|TRBV27|TRBJ1-6|.
CAIGQGVNSPLHF
TGTGCCATAGGTCAGGGGGTGAATTCACCCCTCCACTTT
>TRBD2|TRBV12-5|TRBJ2-2|.
CASGPSFLAGASSGELFF
TGTGCTAGTGGTCCCTCCTTTCTAGCGGGAGCTTCCTCCGGGGAGCTGTTTTTT
>TRBD1|TRBV28|TRBJ2-1|.
CASSSNRGEQFF
TGTGCCAGCAGCTCGAACAGGGGTGAGCAGTTCTTC
>TRBD1|TRBV5-8|TRBJ1-5|.
CASSYPGQGARQPQHF
TGTGCCAGCAGCTATCCGGGACAGGGGGCGAGGCAGCCCCAGCATTTT
>.|TRBV9|TRBJ2-7|.
CASSTTGVSYEQYF
TGTGCCAGCAGCACAACCGGGGTATCCTACGAGCAGTACTTC
>TRBD2|TRBV19|TRBJ2-2|.
CASGTALAGGELFF
TGTGCCAGTGGGACAGCACTAGCGGGTGGGGAGCTGTTTTTT
>TRBD1|TRBV12-3/TRBV12-4|TRBJ1-2|.
CASSFDRGYGYTF
TGTGCCAGCAGTTTTGACAGGGGCTATGGCTACACCTTC
>.|TRBV28|TRBJ1-2|.
CASNIPEKGGYGYTF
TGTGCCAGCAACATCCCCGAAAAAGGGGGCTATGGCTACACCTTC
>.|TRBV2|TRBJ2-7|.
CASIRPDSSYEQYF
TGTGCCAGCATACGACCGGACAGCTCTTACGAGCAGTACTTC
>.|TRBV4-1|TRBJ1-5|.
CASSQRGGTFNQPQHF
TGCGCCAGCAGCCAACGCGGGGGGACATTCAATCAGCCCCAGCATTTT
>TRBD1|TRBV24-1|TRBJ2-1|.
CATSGPGQGHNEQFF
TGTGCCACCAGTGGGCCGGGACAGGGGCACAATGAGCAGTTCTTC
>.|TRBV21-1|TRBJ1-1|.
CASSKGEGAYTEAFF
TGTGCCAGCAGCAAAGGTGAGGGGGCGTACACTGAAGCTTTCTTT
>TRBD1|TRBV28|TRBJ1-3|.
CASRAGQGNGNTIYF
TGTGCCAGCAGGGCGGGACAGGGAAATGGAAACACCATATATTTT
>.|TRBV4-2|TRBJ1-1|.
CASSHDQGVKNTEAFF
TGTGCCAGCAGCCACGATCAGGGCGTTAAGAACACTGAAGCTTTCTTT
>TRBD1|TRBV6-5|TRBJ2-7|.
CASSSTGAEQYF
TGTGCCAGCAGTTCTACAGGGGCCGAGCAGTACTTC
>TRBD1|TRBV18|TRBJ2-1|.
CASSRLQGSRDEQFF
TGTGCCAGCTCACGACTACAGGGGTCACGGGATGAGCAGTTCTTC
>.|TRBV12-3/TRBV12-4|TRBJ1-6|once
CASSLRNSPLHF
TGTGCCAGCAGTTTACGGAATTCACCCCTCCACTTT
>TRBD2|TRBV9|TRBJ2-7|.
CASSPDLTSAPWEQYF
TGTGCCAGCAGCCCCGACCTGACTAGCGCACCGTGGGAGCAGTACTTC
>.|TRBV12-3/TRBV12-4|TRBJ1-2|.
CASTKGRVYGYTF
TGTGCCAGCACCAAAGGGAGGGTCTATGGCTACACCTTC
>.|TRBV11-2|TRBJ2-7|.
CASSITREQYF
TGTGCCAGCAGCATTACAAGAGAGCAGTACTTC
>.|TRBV18|TRBJ2-3|.
CASSETVNTDTQYF
TGTGCCAGCTCAGAGACAGTCAACACAGATACGCAGTATTTT
>TRBD1|TRBV10-3|TRBJ1-5|.
CAISSDRGDQPQHF
TGTGCCATCAGTTCAGACAGGGGAGACCAGCCCCAGCATTTT
>.|TRBV9|TRBJ1-2|.
CASSLGRGNPQNYGYTF
TGTGCCAGCAGCTTGGGTAGAGGAAATCCTCAAAACTATGGCTACACCTTC
>.|TRBV28|TRBJ2-1|.
CASSRGTASYNEQFF
TGTGCCAGCAGCCGGGGGACAGCCTCCTACAATGAGCAGTTCTTC
>TRBD2|TRBV19|TRBJ2-2|.
CASSIGLAGSGELFF
TGTGCCAGTAGTATAGGACTAGCTGGGAGCGGGGAGCTGTTTTTT
>TRBD2|TRBV7-9|TRBJ2-1|.
CASSLALTSGSNEQFF
TGTGCCAGCAGCTTAGCGCTGACTAGCGGGAGCAATGAGCAGTTCTTC
>.|TRBV3-1/TRBV3-2|TRBJ1-1|.
CASSQDSRGKAFF
TGTGCCAGCAGCCAGGACAGCAGGGGCAAAGCTTTCTTT
>.|TRBV6-5|TRBJ1-2|.
CASRSAGIKYGYTF
TGTGCCAGCAGGTCAGCCGGGATCAAGTATGGCTACACCTTC
>TRBD1|TRBV19|TRBJ1-1|.
CASSIRQGTFRWNTEAFF
TGTGCCAGTAGTATAAGACAGGGGACCTTTCGATGGAACACTGAAGCTTTCTTT
>.|TRBV7-2|TRBJ2-1|.
CASSLLVSGSSYNEQFF
TGTGCCAGCAGCTTATTAGTGTCGGGGAGCTCCTACAATGAGCAGTTCTTC
>.|TRBV28|TRBJ2-7|once
CASSLPSGGLEQYF
TGTGCCAGCAGTTTGCCCTCCGGAGGCCTCGAGCAGTACTTC
>TRBD2|TRBV30|TRBJ2-7|.
CAWRRTSGYEQYF
TGTGCCTGGAGAAGGACTAGCGGATACGAGCAGTACTTC
>.|TRBV30|TRBJ2-3|.
CAWSVGALSTDTQYF
TGTGCCTGGAGTGTAGGGGCCCTTAGTACAGATACGCAGTATTTT
>.|TRBV29-1|TRBJ2-6|.
CSVEVKGQSSSGANVLTF
TGCAGCGTTGAAGTAAAAGGACAAAGTTCTTCTGGGGCCAACGTCCTGACTTTC
>.|TRBV19|TRBJ1-5|.
CASSPQNSNQPQHF
TGTGCCAGTAGCCCTCAGAATAGCAATCAGCCCCAGCATTTT
>TRBD1|TRBV27|TRBJ1-2|.
CATSQGSLSGYTF
TGTGCCACCTCACAGGGGTCCTTAAGTGGCTACACCTTC
>.|TRBV7-2|TRBJ2-1|.
CASSLSSGSYNEQFF
TGTGCCAGCAGCTTGAGTAGCGGCTCCTACAATGAGCAGTTCTTC
>.|TRBV28|TRBJ1-2|.
CASSSKPGHPTF
TGTGCCAGCAGTTCGAAACCGGGACATCCAACCTTC
>.|TRBV6-6|TRBJ1-5|.
CASSYITGQPQHF
TGTGCCAGCAGTTACATCACAGGGCAGCCCCAGCATTTT
>TRBD1|TRBV5-5|TRBJ1-4|.
CASSWETGTGGEKLFF
TGTGCCAGCAGCTGGGAGACTGGGACAGGGGGAGAAAAACTGTTTTTT
>.|TRBV13|TRBJ1-4|.
CASSSRGFNEKLFF
TGTGCCAGCAGCTCCCGGGGGTTCAATGAAAAACTGTTTTTT